Below are 30 T cell receptor beta chains sequenced from a single sample in a study of identical twins. TCRdb ran MiXCR on the 5' RACE reads and lists one entry per CDR3 protein. The sample contains 450,000 to 650,000 distinct CDR3 sequences, 15% of which appear only once. Another study also made use of these data, one on yellow fever vaccine responses in identical twins.

Material for sequencing was CD4+ T cells sorted from blood. The receptors were gathered from a woman aged 18-35 years in good health.

This clonotype has more than one count but fewer than ten. The chain links TRBV6-1 to TRBJ2-1, with D unresolved. This CDR3 spans 13 amino acids. In germline, CDR1 is MNHNS, CDR2 SASEGT. The germline V and J ends were trimmed by 7 bases and 6 bases, with 13 bases remaining between them. CDR3 sequence (DNA): TGTGCCAGCACCCGAACGCTTGCCAATGAGCAGTTCTTC. Protein: CASTRTLANEQFF.

This clonotype was counted a few times. The chain uses TRBV20-1 and TRBJ1-1; the D is unclear. CDR3 length: 8 amino acids. Germline CDR1 DFQATT, CDR2 SNEGSKA (reference sequence). CDR3 residues: CRVTEAFF. The CDR3 DNA reads as TGCAGGGTAACTGAAGCTTTCTTT.

This clonotype was counted a few times. V gene TRBV29-1 combines with J gene TRBJ2-1; 10 nucleotides agree with TRBD2. With V trimmed by 2 bases and J by 9 bases, 10 bases remained unmatched. Looked up from germline, CDR1 is SQVTM and CDR2 is ANQGSEA. This CDR3 spans 15 amino acids. As DNA, the CDR3 is TGCAGCGTTGAAAAGCGGCTAGCGGGAGAAGGTGAGCAGTTCTTC. It translates to CSVEKRLAGEGEQFF.

In its sample, this clonotype was seen a few times. This chain links TRBV5-6 with TRBJ2-5, with D possibly being TRBD2 (5 bases). Germline V gene data show CDR1 as SGHDT and CDR2 as YYEEEE. The length of the CDR3 is 15 residues. V was trimmed by 1 base and J by 1 base, leaving 11 bases between them. CDR3 sequence: CASSLYGGLQETQYF. CDR3 sequence (DNA): TGTGCCAGCAGCTTGTACGGCGGACTCCAAGAGACCCAGTACTTC.

The chain is built from TRBV5-1 and TRBJ1-3, with a tentative D call TRBD1 (5 bases). CDR1 is SGHRS, CDR2 YFSETQ, per germline. V was pared by 1 base and J by 3 bases, with 11 bases between. The CDR3 covers 15 residues. Written as DNA, the CDR3 is TGCGCCAGCAGCTTGAGCGACAGAGATGGAAACACCATATATTTT. Amino acid sequence: CASSLSDRDGNTIYF.

This clonotype was detected only a few times. The J gene is TRBJ2-7, the V gene TRBV7-3; tentatively, D is TRBD1 or TRBD2 (5 bases each). The CDR3 loop spans 14 amino acids. The V gene lost 0 bases and the J gene lost 6 bases, with 12 bases spanning the gap. Germline-derived CDR1 and CDR2 are SGHTA and FQGTGA. The CDR3 here is CASSLTVVGAEQYF. Here the CDR3 DNA reads TGTGCCAGCAGCTTAACGGTAGTCGGGGCCGAGCAGTACTTC.

In this sample, this clonotype turned up a few times. This rearrangement joins TRBV11-1 to TRBJ2-5; 9 bases are a match to TRBD1. Per germline, CDR1 SGHAT and CDR2 FQDESV (reference sequence). With V trimmed by 1 base and J by 4 bases, 13 bases remained unmatched. The CDR3 loop spans 18 amino acids. CDR3 sequence: CASSLDPQGWDRAETQYF. The DNA for the CDR3 is TGTGCCAGCAGCTTAGACCCTCAAGGGTGGGACAGGGCAGAGACCCAGTACTTC. Together with reference TRBV11-1 and TRBJ2-5, the CDR3 gives the full variable domain: EAEVAQSPRYKITEKSQAVAFWCDPISGHATLYWYRQILGQGPELLVQFQDESVVDDSQLPKDRFSAERLKGVDSTLKIQPAELGDSAMYLCASSLDPQGWDRAETQYFGPGTRLLVL.

This clonotype was counted between two and nine times. The chain employs TRBV5-1 and TRBJ1-2, with a tentative D call TRBD1 (6 bases). With 1 base removed from V and 4 bases from J, the gap between germline ends came to 11 bases. This CDR3 region has 14 residues. The germline V gene has CDR1 SGHRS and CDR2 YFSETQ. The CDR3 spells CASSLQGPVYGYTF. The DNA of the CDR3 is TGCGCCAGCAGCTTGCAGGGGCCAGTCTATGGCTACACCTTC.

This clonotype was counted a few times. J is TRBJ1-2 and V is TRBV11-2; D possibly corresponds to TRBD1 (6 bases). CDR1 SGHAT and CDR2 FQNNGV come from the germline V gene. Between the trimmed V and J ends, which lost 4 bases and 4 bases, there was a span of 13 bases. This CDR3 is built from 14 residues. CDR3 region: CASSSVRGSYGYTF. In DNA, the CDR3 is TGTGCCAGCAGCTCGGTCAGGGGCTCCTATGGCTACACCTTC. The full variable domain, its missing parts supplied by reference TRBV11-2 and TRBJ1-2, is EAGVAQSPRYKIIEKRQSVAFWCNPISGHATLYWYQQILGQGPKLLIQFQNNGVVDDSQLPKDRFSAERLKGVDSTLKIQPAKLEDSAVYLCASSSVRGSYGYTFGSGTRLTVV.

The chain has TRBV2 and TRBJ1-6, with D perhaps matching TRBD1 (5 bases). V was pared by 6 bases and J by 5 bases, with 14 bases between. Looked up from germline, CDR1 is SNHLY and CDR2 is FYNNEI. The CDR3 spans 15 residues. This CDR3 reads CASSRGTGDNSPLHF. The CDR3 region has the DNA TGTGCCAGCAGCCGCGGGACGGGGGATAATTCACCCCTCCACTTT.

This clonotype was detected a few times. This chain connects TRBV5-1 to TRBJ2-2, with D perhaps being TRBD1 or TRBD2 (5 bases each). Looked up from germline, CDR1 is SGHRS and CDR2 is YFSETQ. The CDR3 consists of 14 residues. The ends were cut back, 5 bases at V and 4 bases at J, with 12 bases in the middle. CDR3 sequence (DNA): TGCGCCAGCAGAGCCGCCGGGACCACCGGGGAGCTGTTTTTT. Amino acids: CASRAAGTTGELFF.

The chain is built from TRBV2 and TRBJ2-5, with 7 nucleotides matching TRBD1. V shed 3 bases and J 1 base; nucleotides not matched to a gene: 2. Germline values: CDR1 SNHLY, CDR2 FYNNEI. The CDR3 is 14 amino acids. CDR3 bases: TGTGCCAGCAGTGATTGGACAGGCCAAGAGACCCAGTACTTC. It specifies CASSDWTGQETQYF.

Remarks on this clonotype: The junction does not match germline at one end; this may be a read error. The genes are TRBV5-1 and TRBJ1-2; 9 bases fit TRBD1. This CDR3 contains 14 residues. Germline V gene lookup returns CDR1 SGHRS and CDR2 YFSETQ. The CDR3 is CASSHTGGSTVVAF. In DNA, the CDR3 is TGCGCCAGCAGCCACACAGGGGGCTCTACGGTAGTCGCCTTC.

This clonotype came up a few times. The J gene is TRBJ2-5, the V gene TRBV5-1; D not certain. V was clipped by 0 bases and J by 3 bases, with 9 bases between them. The germline gives CDR1 SGHRS, CDR2 YFSETQ. The CDR3 runs 14 residues. Written as DNA, the CDR3 is TGCGCCAGCAGCTTGGAACGGCCCAAAGAGACCCAGTACTTC. It specifies CASSLERPKETQYF.

This chain uses TRBV6-1 with TRBJ2-3; tentatively, D is TRBD1 or TRBD2 (5 bases each). The CDR3 loop spans 15 amino acids. CDR1 is MNHNS and CDR2 is SASEGT in the germline V gene. Trimming took off 7 bases at V and 0 bases at J, with 14 bases between the two ends. CDR3 bases: TGTGCCAGCACTACCTTTGGGGGAAGCACAGATACGCAGTATTTT. It encodes CASTTFGGSTDTQYF.

This clonotype was observed many times. The V and J genes are TRBV20-1 and TRBJ1-1, with D hard to call. This CDR3 comprises 11 residues. Germline V CDR1 and CDR2: DFQATT, SNEGSKA (reference sequence). Trimming shortened V by 5 bases and J by 4 bases, and 8 bases separated the two germline ends. The DNA for the CDR3 is TGCAGTGCTGCCGGGAGCACTGAAGCTTTCTTT. It encodes CSAAGSTEAFF.

This clonotype was seen repeatedly, ten times or more. The rearrangement joins TRBV6-6 to TRBJ1-2; unclear D gene. The germline CDR1 and CDR2 sequences are MNHNY and SVGAGI (reference sequence). V was pared by 5 bases and J by 3 bases, with 10 bases between. CDR3 length: 13 residues. Here the CDR3 reads CASSPSPDYGYTF. The CDR3 DNA reads TGTGCCAGCAGTCCCTCCCCCGACTATGGCTACACCTTC.

The chain is built from TRBV18 and TRBJ2-5; D call uncertain. This CDR3 has 17 residues. Trimming removed 2 bases from V and 0 bases from J, with 16 bases in between. Germline CDR1 reads KGHSH; CDR2 reads LQKENI. The DNA for the CDR3 is TGTGCCAGCTCACCAATCGTTGAGGCCCTTAACCAAGAGACCCAGTACTTC. It yields the protein CASSPIVEALNQETQYF. Using reference TRBV18 and TRBJ2-5 for the parts outside the CDR3, the full variable domain is NAGVMQNPRHLVRRRGQEARLRCSPMKGHSHVYWYRQLPEEGLKFMVYLQKENIIDESGMPKERFSAEFPKEGPSILRIQQVVRGDSAAYFCASSPIVEALNQETQYFGPGTRLLVL.

The chain employs TRBV20-1 and TRBJ1-1, with 8 nucleotides matching TRBD1. Trimming took 6 bases from V and 6 from J; bases not matched to a gene: 6. The CDR3 loop spans 12 amino acids. The germline CDR1 and CDR2 sequences are DFQATT and SNEGSKA (reference sequence). CDR3: CSARQGRAEAFF. CDR3 DNA sequence: TGCAGTGCAAGACAGGGGCGAGCTGAAGCTTTCTTT.

The rearrangement links TRBV20-1 to TRBJ2-6, with D perhaps matching TRBD1 (6 bases). Germline CDR1 reads DFQATT; CDR2 reads SNEGSKA (reference sequence). The CDR3 contains 15 residues. V lost 3 bases and J 4 bases, leaving 13 bases between the germline ends. The chain's CDR3 is CSARETGSGANVLTF. DNA of the CDR3: TGCAGTGCTAGGGAAACAGGGTCCGGGGCCAACGTCCTGACTTTC.

The chain uses TRBV10-3 and TRBJ2-7; D possibly corresponds to TRBD1 (5 bases). Germline CDR1 reads ENHRY; CDR2 reads SYGVKD. V gave up 9 bases and J gave up 0 bases, with 12 bases separating them. The length of the CDR3 is 13 residues. CDR3 region: CAMATGSSYEQYF. Written as DNA, the CDR3 is TGTGCCATGGCTACAGGTAGCTCCTACGAGCAGTACTTC.

Comments on this clonotype: No conserved phenylalanine or tryptophan ends this CDR3, so it is likely a read error. V gene TRBV7-6 combines with J gene TRBJ2-3, with 9 positions matching TRBD2. The CDR3 contains 16 residues. J was trimmed by 2 bases and V by 1 base; bases with no gene match: 4. Germline CDR1 reads SGHVS; CDR2 reads FNYEAQ. Here the CDR3 DNA reads TGTGCCAGCAGCTTAGGCCTAGCGGGGTTCACAGATACGCAGTATTCT. It yields the protein CASSLGLAGFTDTQYS.

This rearrangement joins TRBV6-2 or TRBV6-3 to TRBJ2-1; 14 bases fit TRBD2. Germline V gene sequence: CDR1 MNHEY, CDR2 SVGEGT. The CDR3 runs 18 residues. Germline trimming cut 5 bases from V and 5 bases from J; bases unmatched to any gene: 11. Here the CDR3 reads CASSPRLAGGPGDNEQFF. The CDR3 DNA reads as TGTGCCAGCAGTCCCCGACTAGCGGGGGGGCCTGGTGACAATGAGCAGTTCTTC.

The chain uses TRBV29-1 and TRBJ1-1; D might be TRBD1 (5 bases). From germline, CDR1 is SQVTM and CDR2 ANQGSEA. Trimming removed 2 bases at V and 3 bases at J, with 19 bases between. CDR3 length equals 16 residues. CDR3 nucleotide sequence: TGCAGCGTTGAACGCGGGTGGATAGGACAAGACACTGAAGCTTTCTTT. This translates into CSVERGWIGQDTEAFF.

The sample holds many counts of this clonotype. The chain carries TRBV24-1 and TRBJ2-2; no reliable D call. Trimming stripped 3 bases from V and 0 bases from J, with 13 bases between. CDR3 size: 17 residues. Germline V lookup: CDR1 KGHDR, CDR2 SFDVKD. CDR3 nucleotide sequence: TGTGCCACCAGTGATGTTGGTCCCGCGGCGAACACCGGGGAGCTGTTTTTT. It is translated as CATSDVGPAANTGELFF.

The table lists this clonotype with a few counts. The rearrangement uses TRBV19 and TRBJ2-7, with 9 bases aligning to TRBD1. V lost 11 bases to trimming and J lost 4 bases; unmatched junction nucleotides: 15. The CDR3 consists of 15 residues. From germline, CDR1 is LNHDA and CDR2 SQIVND (reference sequence). The CDR3, as DNA: TGTGCCTCTAATAACTCCGGGACAGGGTGGTACGAGCAGTACTTC. Translation: CASNNSGTGWYEQYF.

The chain carries TRBV2 and TRBJ2-3; D may be TRBD1 (7 bases). The CDR3 is 15 residues long. Per the germline V gene, CDR1 is SNHLY and CDR2 is FYNNEI. V was trimmed by 3 bases and J by 5 bases, leaving 15 bases between them. The chain's CDR3 is CASSEGRGVGDTQYF. In nucleotides, the CDR3 is TGTGCCAGCAGTGAGGGCAGGGGGGTCGGAGATACGCAGTATTTT.

The gene calls are TRBV6-1 and TRBJ2-1; 7 nucleotides agree with TRBD2. Trimming at V came to 1 base and at J to 2 bases, leaving 2 bases not matched to a gene. From germline, CDR1 is MNHNS and CDR2 SASEGT. The CDR3 has 15 residues. The CDR3 loop is CASSEGAGTYNEQFF. The CDR3 DNA follows: TGTGCCAGCAGTGAAGGAGCGGGGACCTACAATGAGCAGTTCTTC.

DNA of the CDR3: TGTGCCAGCAGCCCAACATCGGGAGGCGCCGCATCGGGCACTGAAGCTTTCTTT. Its translation is CASSPTSGGAASGTEAFF. V gene TRBV13 combines with J gene TRBJ1-1; no firm D call. The germline V gene has CDR1 PRHDT and CDR2 FYEKMQ (reference sequence). V lost 5 bases to trimming and J lost 4 bases, with 26 bases between them. CDR3 length equals 18 residues. Full variable domain (missing parts from reference TRBV13 and TRBJ1-1): AAGVIQSPRHLIKEKRETATLKCYPIPRHDTVYWYQQGPGQDPQFLISFYEKMQSDKGSIPDRFSAQQFSDYHSELNMSSLELGDSALYFCASSPTSGGAASGTEAFFGQGTRLTVV.

This clonotype was recorded many times. The chain uses TRBV20-1 and TRBJ2-4; D possibly corresponds to TRBD1 (6 bases). The CDR3 runs 14 residues. Per the germline V gene, CDR1 is DFQATT and CDR2 is SNEGSKA (reference sequence). V was pared by 5 bases and J by 9 bases, with 20 bases between. The CDR3 bases are TGCAGTGCTCAATCAACACAGGGATTTGGCATTCAGTACTTC. Protein product: CSAQSTQGFGIQYF.